This T cell receptor beta chain is drawn from a study of CD4 T cells in relation to SARS-CoV-2 and coronaviruses. As for this clone: Its antigen is undetermined.

Germline lookup yields CDR1 LGHNA and CDR2 YNFKEQ. The CDR3 has 14 residues. Trimming left V 0 bases short and J 2 bases short, with 7 bases between. TCRdb's copy holds only in-frame clones and misses some; the assay was immunoSEQ multiplex PCR. The table shows 25,000 to 30,000 clones, with over 75% occurring only once. The unexposed donors gave CD4+ T cells in about 2011-2018, prior to COVID-19. Isolation of CD4+ T cells took place after nine to ten days in culture. This sequence was found in a human donor in good health. The material sequenced was CD4+ T cells from PBMCs, cultured in vitro. The V and J genes are TRBV4-2 and TRBJ1-2; no definite D call. CDR3 nucleotides: TGTGCCAGCAGCCAAGACCTGATAAACTATGGCTACACCTTC. The encoded protein is CASSQDLINYGYTF.